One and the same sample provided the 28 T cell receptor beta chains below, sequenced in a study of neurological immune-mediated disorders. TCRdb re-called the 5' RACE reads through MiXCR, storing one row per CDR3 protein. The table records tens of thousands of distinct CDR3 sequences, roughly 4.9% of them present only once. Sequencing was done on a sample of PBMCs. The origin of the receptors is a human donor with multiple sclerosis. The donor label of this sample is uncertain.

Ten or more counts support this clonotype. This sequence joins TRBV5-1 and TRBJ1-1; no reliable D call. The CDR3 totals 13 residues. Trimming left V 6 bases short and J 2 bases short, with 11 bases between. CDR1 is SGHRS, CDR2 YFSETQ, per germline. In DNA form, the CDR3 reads TGCGCCAGCAAAAAAGACACCAACACTGAAGCTTTCTTT. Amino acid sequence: CASKKDTNTEAFF.

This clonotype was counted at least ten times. In DNA, the CDR3 is TGCGCCAGCAGCTTGGGCCCGGGACAGGCTAATGAAAAACTGTTTTTT. Translating it yields CASSLGPGQANEKLFF. The V and J genes are TRBV5-1 and TRBJ1-4, with 8 bases identical to TRBD1. The junction had 4 bases not matched to a gene; V was cut back by 0 bases and J by 3 bases. The CDR3 is 16 amino acids. Germline V gives CDR1 SGHRS, CDR2 YFSETQ.

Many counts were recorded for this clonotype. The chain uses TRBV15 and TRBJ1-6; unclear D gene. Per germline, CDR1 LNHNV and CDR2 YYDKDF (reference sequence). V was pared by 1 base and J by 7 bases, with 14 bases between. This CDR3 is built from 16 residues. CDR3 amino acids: CATSRVPVRRNSPLHF. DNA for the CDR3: TGTGCCACCAGCAGAGTTCCGGTCAGGAGAAATTCACCCCTCCACTTT.

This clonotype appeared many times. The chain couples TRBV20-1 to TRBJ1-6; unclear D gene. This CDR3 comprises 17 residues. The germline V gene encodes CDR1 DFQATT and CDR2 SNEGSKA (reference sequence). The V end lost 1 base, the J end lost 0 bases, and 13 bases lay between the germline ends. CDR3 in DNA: TGCAGTGCTAGAGGAGGGCTCATTAGCTCCTATAATTCACCCCTCCACTTT. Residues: CSARGGLISSYNSPLHF.

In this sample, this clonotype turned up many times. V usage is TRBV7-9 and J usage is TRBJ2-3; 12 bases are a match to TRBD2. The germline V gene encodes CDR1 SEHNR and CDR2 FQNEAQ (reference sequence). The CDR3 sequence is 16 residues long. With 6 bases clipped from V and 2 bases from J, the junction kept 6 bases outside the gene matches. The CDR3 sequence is CASSFTSGGITDTQYF. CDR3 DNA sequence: TGTGCCAGCAGTTTCACTAGCGGGGGGATCACAGATACGCAGTATTTT.

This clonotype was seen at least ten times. CDR3 amino acids: CASSFGAPYEQYF. Written as DNA, the CDR3 is TGCGCCAGCAGCTTTGGGGCGCCCTACGAGCAGTACTTC. This chain uses TRBV5-1 with TRBJ2-7, with TRBD1 as a possible D gene (5 bases). Between the trimmed V and J ends, which lost 2 bases and 2 bases, there was a span of 8 bases. This CDR3 has 13 amino acids. The V gene's germline CDR1 is SGHRS and CDR2 YFSETQ.

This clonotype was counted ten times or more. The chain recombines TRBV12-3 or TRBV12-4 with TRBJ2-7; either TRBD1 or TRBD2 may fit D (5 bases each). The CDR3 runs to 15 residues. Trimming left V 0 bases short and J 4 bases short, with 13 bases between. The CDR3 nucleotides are TGTGCCAGCAGTTTAGCGGGGGACCCCACATACGAGCAGTACTTC. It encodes CASSLAGDPTYEQYF.

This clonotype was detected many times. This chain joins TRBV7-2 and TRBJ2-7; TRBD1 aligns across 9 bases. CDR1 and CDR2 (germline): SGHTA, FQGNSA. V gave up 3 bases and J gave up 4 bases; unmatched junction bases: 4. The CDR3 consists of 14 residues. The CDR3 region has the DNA TGTGCCAGCAGCTTTGGGACAGGGTGGTACGAGCAGTACTTC. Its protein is CASSFGTGWYEQYF.

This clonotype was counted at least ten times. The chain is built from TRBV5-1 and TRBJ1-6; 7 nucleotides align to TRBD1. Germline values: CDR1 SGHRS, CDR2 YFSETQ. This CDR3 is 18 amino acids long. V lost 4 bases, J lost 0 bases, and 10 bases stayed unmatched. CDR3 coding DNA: TGCGCCAGCAGCAGTCGACGACAGGGAAACTCCTATAATTCACCCCTCCACTTT. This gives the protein CASSSRRQGNSYNSPLHF.

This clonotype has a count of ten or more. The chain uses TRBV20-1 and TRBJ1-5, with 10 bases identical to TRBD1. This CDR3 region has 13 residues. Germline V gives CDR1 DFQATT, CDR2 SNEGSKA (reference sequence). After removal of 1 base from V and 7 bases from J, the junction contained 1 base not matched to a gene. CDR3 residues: CSARGTGGQPQHF. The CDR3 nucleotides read TGCAGTGCTAGAGGGACAGGGGGACAGCCCCAGCATTTT.

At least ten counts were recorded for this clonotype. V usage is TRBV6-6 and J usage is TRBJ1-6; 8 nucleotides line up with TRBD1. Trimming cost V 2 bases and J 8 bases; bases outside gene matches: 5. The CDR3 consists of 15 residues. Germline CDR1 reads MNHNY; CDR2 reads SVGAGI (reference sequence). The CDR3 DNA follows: TGTGCCAGCAGTTACCAAGACAGGGGCCATTCACCCCTCCACTTT. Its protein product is CASSYQDRGHSPLHF.

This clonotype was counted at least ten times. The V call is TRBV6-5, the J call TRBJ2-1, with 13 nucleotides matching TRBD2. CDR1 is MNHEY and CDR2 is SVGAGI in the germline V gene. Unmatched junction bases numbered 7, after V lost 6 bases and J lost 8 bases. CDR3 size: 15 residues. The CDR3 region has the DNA TGTGCCAGCAGCCCGGGACTAGCGGGGAGCGATGAGCAGTTCTTC. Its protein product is CASSPGLAGSDEQFF.

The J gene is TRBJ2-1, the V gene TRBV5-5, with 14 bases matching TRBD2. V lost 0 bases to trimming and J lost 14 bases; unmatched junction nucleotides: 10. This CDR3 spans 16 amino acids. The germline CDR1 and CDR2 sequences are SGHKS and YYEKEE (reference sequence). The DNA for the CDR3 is TGTGCCAGCAGCTTGGTAGGGACTAGCGGGGGCCGGGGGGAGTTCTTC. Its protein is CASSLVGTSGGRGEFF.

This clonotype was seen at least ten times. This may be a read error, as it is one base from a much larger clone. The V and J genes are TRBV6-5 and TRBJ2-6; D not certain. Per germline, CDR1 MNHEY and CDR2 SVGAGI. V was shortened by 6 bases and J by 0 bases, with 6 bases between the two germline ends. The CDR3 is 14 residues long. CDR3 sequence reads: CASRQSSGANVLTF. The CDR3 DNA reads TGTGCCAGCAGACAGAGCTCTGGGGCCAACGTCCTGACTTTC.

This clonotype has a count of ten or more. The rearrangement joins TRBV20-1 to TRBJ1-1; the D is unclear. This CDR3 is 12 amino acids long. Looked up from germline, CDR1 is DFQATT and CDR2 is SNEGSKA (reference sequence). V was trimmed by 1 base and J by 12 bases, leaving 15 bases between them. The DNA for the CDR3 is TGCAGTGCTAGAGTCCAGGAAAGGAGGACTTTCTTT. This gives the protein CSARVQERRTFF.

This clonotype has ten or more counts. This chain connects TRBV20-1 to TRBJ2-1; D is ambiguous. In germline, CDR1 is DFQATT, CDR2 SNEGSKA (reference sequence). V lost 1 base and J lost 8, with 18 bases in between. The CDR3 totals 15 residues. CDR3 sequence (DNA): TGCAGTGCTAGAGGTATCGGAAGCAAGCGCCATGAGCAGTTCTTC. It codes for CSARGIGSKRHEQFF.

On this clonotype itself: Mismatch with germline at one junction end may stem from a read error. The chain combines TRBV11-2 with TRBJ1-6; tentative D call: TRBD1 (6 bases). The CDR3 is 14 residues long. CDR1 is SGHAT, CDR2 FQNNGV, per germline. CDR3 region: CASSLRGTYSPIHF. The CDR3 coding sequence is TGTGCAAGCAGCTTAAGGGGGACTTATTCACCCATCCACTTT.

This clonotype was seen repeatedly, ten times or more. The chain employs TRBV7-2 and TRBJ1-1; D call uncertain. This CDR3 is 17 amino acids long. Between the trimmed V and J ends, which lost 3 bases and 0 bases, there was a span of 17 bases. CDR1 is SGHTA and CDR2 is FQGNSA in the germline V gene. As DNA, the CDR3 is TGTGCCAGCAGCTTCCATCCGGGGAACAGCATGAACACTGAAGCTTTCTTT. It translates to CASSFHPGNSMNTEAFF.

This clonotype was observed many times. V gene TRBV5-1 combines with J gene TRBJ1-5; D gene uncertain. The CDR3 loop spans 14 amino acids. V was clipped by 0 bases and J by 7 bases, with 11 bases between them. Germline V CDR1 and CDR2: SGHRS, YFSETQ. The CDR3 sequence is CASSLDGGHQPQHF. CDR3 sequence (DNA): TGCGCCAGCAGCTTGGACGGAGGCCACCAGCCCCAGCATTTT. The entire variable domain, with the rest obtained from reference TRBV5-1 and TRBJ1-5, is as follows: KAGVTQTPRYLIKTRGQQVTLSCSPISGHRSVSWYQQTPGQGLQFLFEYFSETQRNKGNFPGRFSGRQFSNSRSEMNVSTLELGDSALYLCASSLDGGHQPQHFGDGTRLSIL.

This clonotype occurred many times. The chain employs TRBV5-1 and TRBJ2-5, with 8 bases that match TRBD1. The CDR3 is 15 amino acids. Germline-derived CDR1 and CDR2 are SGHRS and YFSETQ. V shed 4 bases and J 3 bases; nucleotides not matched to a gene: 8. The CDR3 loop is CASSEGGTGEETQYF. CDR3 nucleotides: TGCGCCAGCAGCGAAGGGGGGACAGGTGAAGAGACCCAGTACTTC.

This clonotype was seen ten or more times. The CDR3 sequence: CASSLEHPGNTEAFF. For the CDR3, the DNA is TGCGCCAGCAGCTTGGAGCACCCTGGGAACACTGAAGCTTTCTTT. The V gene is TRBV5-1, the J gene TRBJ1-1; D is unresolved. The germline gives CDR1 SGHRS, CDR2 YFSETQ. The V gene lost 0 bases and the J gene lost 1 base, with 10 bases spanning the gap. The CDR3 consists of 15 residues.

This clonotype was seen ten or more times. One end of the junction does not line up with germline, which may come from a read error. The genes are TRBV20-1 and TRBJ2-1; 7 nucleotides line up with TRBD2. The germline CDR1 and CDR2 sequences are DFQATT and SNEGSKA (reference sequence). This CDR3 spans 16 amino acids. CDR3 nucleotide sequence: TGCAGTGCCAGAGGGATGCGGGGGAGCTCCTACAATGAGCAGTTCTTC. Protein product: CSARGMRGSSYNEQFF.

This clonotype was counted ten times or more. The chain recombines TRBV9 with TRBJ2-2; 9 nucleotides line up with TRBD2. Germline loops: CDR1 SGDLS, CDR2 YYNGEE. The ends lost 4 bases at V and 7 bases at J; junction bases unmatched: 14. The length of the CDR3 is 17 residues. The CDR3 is CASSPNSAGGPNGELFF. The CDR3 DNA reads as TGTGCCAGCAGCCCGAATTCTGCGGGGGGGCCTAACGGGGAGCTGTTTTTT.

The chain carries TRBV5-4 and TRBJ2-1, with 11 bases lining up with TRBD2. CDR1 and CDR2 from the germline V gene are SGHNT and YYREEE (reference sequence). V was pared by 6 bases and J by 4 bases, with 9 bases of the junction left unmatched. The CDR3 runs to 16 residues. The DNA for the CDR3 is TGTGCCAGCACCTCCGGACTAGCGGGCCCTTACAATGAGCAGTTCTTC. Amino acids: CASTSGLAGPYNEQFF.

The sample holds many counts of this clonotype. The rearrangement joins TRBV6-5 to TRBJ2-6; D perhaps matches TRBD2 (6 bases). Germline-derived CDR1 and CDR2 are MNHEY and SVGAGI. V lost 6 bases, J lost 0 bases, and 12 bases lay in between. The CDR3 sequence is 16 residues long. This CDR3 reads CASREGPSSGANVLTF. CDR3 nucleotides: TGTGCCAGCAGGGAGGGGCCCAGCTCTGGGGCCAACGTCCTGACTTTC.

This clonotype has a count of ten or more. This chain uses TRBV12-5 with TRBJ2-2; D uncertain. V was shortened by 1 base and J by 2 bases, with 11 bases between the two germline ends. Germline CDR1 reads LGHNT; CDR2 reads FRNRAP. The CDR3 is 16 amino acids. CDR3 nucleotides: TGTGCTAGTGGTTTGGCCCACCGAGTTAACACCGGGGAGCTGTTTTTT. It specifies CASGLAHRVNTGELFF.

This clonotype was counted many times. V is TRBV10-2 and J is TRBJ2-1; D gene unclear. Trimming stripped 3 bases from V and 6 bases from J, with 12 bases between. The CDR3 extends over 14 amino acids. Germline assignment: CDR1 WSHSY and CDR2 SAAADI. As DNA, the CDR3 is TGCGCCAGCAGTGAATCGGCATCAGTCAATGAGCAGTTCTTC. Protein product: CASSESASVNEQFF.

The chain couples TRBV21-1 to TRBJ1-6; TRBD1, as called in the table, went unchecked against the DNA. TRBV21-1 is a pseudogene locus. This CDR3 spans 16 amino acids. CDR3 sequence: CASSKGKGEASRPLHF. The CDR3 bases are TGTGCCAGCAGCAAGGGGAAGGGGGAAGCATCGAGGCCCCTCCACTTT.